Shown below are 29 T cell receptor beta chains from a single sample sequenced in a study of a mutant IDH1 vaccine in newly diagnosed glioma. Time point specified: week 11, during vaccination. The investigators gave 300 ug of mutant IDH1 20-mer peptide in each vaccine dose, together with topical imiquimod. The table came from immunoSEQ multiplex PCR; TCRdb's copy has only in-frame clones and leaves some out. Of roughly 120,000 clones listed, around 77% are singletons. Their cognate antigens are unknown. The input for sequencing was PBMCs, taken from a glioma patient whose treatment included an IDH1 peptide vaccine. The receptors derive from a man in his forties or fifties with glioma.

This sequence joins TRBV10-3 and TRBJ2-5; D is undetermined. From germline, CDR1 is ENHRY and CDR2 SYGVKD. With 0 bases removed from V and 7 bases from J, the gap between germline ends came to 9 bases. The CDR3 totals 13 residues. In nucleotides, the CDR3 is TGTGCCATCAGTGAGTCAGGGATGGGGACCCAGTACTTC. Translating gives CAISESGMGTQYF.

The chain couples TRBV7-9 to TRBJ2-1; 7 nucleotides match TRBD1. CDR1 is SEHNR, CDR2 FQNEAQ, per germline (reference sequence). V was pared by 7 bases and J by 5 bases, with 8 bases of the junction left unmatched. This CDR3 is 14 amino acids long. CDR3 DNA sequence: TGTGCCAGCATAGACAGGGACCGAAACAATGAGCAGTTCTTC. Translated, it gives CASIDRDRNNEQFF.

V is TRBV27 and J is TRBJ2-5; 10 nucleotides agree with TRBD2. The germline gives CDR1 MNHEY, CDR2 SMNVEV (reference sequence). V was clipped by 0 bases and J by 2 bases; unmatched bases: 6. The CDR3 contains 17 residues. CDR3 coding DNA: TGTGCCAGCAGTTTATCGAGGCTAGCGGGAGAACAAGAGACCCAGTACTTC. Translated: CASSLSRLAGEQETQYF.

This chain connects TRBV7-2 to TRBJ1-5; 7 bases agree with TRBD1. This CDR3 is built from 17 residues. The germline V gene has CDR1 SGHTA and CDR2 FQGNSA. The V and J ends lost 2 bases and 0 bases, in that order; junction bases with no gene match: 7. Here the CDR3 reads CASSLLGQVNSNQPQHF. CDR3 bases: TGTGCCAGCAGCTTACTCGGACAGGTGAATAGCAATCAGCCCCAGCATTTT.

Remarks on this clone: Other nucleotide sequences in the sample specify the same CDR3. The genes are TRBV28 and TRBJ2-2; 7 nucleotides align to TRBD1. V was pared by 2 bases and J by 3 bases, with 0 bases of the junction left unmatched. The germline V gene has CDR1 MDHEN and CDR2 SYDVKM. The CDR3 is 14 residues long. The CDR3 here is CASSLTGDTGELFF. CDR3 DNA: TGTGCCAGCAGTTTAACAGGGGACACCGGGGAGCTGTTTTTT.

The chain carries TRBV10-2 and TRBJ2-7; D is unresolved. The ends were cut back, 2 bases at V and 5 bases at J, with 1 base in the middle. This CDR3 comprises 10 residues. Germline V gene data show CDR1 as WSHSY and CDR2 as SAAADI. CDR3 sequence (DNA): TGCGCCAGCAGTGAGGACGAGCAGTACTTC. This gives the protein CASSEDEQYF.

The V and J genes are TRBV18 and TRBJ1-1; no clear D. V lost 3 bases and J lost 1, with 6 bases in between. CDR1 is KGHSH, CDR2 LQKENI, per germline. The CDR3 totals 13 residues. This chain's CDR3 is CASSPEQNTEAFF. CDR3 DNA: TGTGCCAGCTCACCCGAACAGAACACTGAAGCTTTCTTT.

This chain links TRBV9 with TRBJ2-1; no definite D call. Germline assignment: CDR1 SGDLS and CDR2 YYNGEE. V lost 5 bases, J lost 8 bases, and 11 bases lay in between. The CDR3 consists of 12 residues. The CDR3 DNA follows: TGTGCCAGCAGTCCACCCGCCGATGAGCAGTTCTTC. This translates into CASSPPADEQFF.

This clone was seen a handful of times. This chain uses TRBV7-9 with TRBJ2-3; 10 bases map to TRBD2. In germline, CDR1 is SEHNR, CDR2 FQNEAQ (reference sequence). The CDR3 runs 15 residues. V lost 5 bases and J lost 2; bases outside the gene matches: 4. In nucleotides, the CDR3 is TGTGCCAGCAGCGAAGGACTAGCGGACACAGATACGCAGTATTTT. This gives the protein CASSEGLADTDTQYF.

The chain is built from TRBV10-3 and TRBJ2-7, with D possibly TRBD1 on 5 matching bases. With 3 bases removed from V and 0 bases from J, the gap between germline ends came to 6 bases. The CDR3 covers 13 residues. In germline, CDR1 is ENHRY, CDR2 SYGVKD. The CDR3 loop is CAISDQGSYEQYF. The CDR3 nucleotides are TGTGCCATCAGTGACCAGGGCTCCTACGAGCAGTACTTC.

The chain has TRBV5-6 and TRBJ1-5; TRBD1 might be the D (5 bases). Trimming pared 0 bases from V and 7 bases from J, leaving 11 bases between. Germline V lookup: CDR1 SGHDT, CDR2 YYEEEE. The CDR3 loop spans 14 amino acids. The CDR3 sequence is CASSLGRVEQPQHF. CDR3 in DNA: TGTGCCAGCAGCTTGGGCAGGGTTGAGCAGCCCCAGCATTTT.

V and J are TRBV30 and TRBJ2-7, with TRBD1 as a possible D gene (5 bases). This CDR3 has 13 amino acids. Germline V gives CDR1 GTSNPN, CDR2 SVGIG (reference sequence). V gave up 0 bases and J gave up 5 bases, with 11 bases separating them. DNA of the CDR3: TGTGCCTGGAGTGTGGGCAGGGTAGACGAGCAGTACTTC. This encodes CAWSVGRVDEQYF.

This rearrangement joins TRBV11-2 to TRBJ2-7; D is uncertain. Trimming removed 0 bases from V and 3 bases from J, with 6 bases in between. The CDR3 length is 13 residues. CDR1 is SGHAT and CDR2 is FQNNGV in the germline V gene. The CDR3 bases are TGTGCCAGCAGCTTAGATCCATTCTACGAGCAGTACTTC. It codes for CASSLDPFYEQYF.

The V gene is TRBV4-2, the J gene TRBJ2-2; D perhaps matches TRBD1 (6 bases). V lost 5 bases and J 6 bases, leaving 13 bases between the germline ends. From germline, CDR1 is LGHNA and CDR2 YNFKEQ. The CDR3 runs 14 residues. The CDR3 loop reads CASSYSGDSGELFF. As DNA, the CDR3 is TGTGCCAGCAGCTATTCAGGGGATTCCGGGGAGCTGTTTTTT.

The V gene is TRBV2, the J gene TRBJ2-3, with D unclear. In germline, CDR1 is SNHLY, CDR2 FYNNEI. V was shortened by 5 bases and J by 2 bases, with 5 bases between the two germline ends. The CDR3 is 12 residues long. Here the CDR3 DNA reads TGTGCCAGCAGTTATGCCACAGATACGCAGTATTTT. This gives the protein CASSYATDTQYF.

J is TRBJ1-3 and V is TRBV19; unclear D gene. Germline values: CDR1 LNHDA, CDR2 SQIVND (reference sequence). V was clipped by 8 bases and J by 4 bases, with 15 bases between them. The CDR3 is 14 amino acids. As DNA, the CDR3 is TGTGCCAGTGGCGTTCCGGTGAGGGGAAACACCATATATTTT. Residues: CASGVPVRGNTIYF.

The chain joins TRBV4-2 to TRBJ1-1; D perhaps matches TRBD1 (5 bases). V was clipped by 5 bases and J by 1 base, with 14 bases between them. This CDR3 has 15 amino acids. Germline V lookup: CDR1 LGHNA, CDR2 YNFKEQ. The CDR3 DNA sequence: TGTGCCAGCAGCGGGGGGAAGCACGCGAACACTGAAGCTTTCTTT. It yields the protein CASSGGKHANTEAFF.

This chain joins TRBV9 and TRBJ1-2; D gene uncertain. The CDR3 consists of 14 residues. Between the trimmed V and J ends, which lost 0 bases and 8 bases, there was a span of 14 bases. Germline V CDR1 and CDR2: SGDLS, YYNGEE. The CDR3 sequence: CASSVDLGTYGYTF. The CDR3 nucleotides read TGTGCCAGCAGCGTAGATCTGGGTACTTACGGCTACACCTTC.

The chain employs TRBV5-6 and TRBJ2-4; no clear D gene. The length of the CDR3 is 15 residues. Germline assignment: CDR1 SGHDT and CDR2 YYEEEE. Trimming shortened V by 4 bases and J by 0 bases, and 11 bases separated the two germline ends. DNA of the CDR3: TGTGCCAGCAGCAAACCAAGGGTAGCCAAAAACATTCAGTACTTC. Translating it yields CASSKPRVAKNIQYF.

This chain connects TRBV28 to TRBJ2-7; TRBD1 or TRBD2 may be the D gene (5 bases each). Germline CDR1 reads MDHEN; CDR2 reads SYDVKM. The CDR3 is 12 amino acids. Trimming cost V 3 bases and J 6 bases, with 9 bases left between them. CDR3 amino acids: CASSLRGSEQYF. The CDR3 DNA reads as TGTGCCAGCAGTTTGAGGGGTTCCGAGCAGTACTTC.

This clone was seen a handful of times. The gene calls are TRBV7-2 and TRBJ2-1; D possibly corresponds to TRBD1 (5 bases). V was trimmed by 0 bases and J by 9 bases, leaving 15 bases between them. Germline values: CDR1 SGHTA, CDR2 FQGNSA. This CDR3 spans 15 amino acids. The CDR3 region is CASSLAGQGGREQFF. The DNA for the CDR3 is TGTGCCAGCAGCTTAGCGGGCCAGGGTGGCCGTGAGCAGTTCTTC.

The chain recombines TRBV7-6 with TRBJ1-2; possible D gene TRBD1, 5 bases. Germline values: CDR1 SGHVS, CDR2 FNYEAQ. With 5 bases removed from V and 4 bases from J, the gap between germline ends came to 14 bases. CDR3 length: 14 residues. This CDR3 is CASSGSGGGYGYTF. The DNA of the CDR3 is TGTGCCAGCAGCGGAAGTGGTGGGGGCTATGGCTACACCTTC.

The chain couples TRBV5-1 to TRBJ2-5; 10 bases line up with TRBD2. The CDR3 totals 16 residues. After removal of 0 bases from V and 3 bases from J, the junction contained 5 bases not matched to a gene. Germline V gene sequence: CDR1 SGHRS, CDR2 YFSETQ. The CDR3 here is CASSLAPSGSKETQYF. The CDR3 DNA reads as TGCGCCAGCAGCTTGGCCCCTAGCGGGAGTAAAGAGACCCAGTACTTC.

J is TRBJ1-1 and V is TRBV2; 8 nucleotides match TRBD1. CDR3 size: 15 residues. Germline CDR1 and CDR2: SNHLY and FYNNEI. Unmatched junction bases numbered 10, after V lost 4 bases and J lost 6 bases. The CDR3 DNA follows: TGTGCCAGCAGTGCTAAAGGACAGGGAAGCGCTGAAGCTTTCTTT. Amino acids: CASSAKGQGSAEAFF.

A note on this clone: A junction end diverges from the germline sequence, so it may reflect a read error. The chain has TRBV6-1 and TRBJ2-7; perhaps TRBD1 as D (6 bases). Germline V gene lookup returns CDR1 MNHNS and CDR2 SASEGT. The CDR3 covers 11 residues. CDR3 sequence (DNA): TGTGCCAGCAGTGAAGAAAGGACAGCTCAGTTC. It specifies CASSEERTAQF.

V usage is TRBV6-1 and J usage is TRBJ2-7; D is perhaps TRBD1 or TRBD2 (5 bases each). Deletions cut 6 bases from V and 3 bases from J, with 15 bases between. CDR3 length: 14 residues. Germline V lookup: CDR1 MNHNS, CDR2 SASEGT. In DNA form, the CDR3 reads TGTGCCAGCAGCCTAGGGTGGGACGGCTACGAGCAGTACTTC. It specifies CASSLGWDGYEQYF.

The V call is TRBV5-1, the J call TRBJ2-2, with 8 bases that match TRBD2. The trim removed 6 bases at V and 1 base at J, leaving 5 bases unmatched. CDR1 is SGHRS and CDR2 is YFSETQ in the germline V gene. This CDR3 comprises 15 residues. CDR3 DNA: TGCGCCAGCACCAAACTAGCGGAGAACACCGGGGAGCTGTTTTTT. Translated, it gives CASTKLAENTGELFF.

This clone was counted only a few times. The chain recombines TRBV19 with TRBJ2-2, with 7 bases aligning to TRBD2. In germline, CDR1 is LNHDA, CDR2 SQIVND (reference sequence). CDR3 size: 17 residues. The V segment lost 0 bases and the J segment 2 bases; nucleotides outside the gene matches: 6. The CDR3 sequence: CASSIEGTNLNTGELFF. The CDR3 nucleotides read TGTGCCAGTAGTATAGAAGGGACTAACCTCAACACCGGGGAGCTGTTTTTT.

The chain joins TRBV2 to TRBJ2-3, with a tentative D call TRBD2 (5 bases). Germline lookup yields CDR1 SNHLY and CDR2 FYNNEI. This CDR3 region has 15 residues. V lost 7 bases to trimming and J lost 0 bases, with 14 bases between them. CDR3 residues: CASTKEAFSTDTQYF. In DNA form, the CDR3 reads TGTGCCAGCACCAAGGAGGCTTTTAGCACAGATACGCAGTATTTT. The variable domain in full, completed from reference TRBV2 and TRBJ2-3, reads EPEVTQTPSHQVTQMGQEVILRCVPISNHLYFYWYRQILGQKVEFLVSFYNNEISEKSEIFDDQFSVERPDGSNFTLKIRSTKLEDSAMYFCASTKEAFSTDTQYFGPGTRLTVL.